Listed here are 4 T cell receptor beta chains from one sample, sequenced in a study of cytomegalovirus exposure and HLA in healthy donors. This table comes from immunoSEQ multiplex PCR, and its TCRdb copy is limited to in-frame clones, with some not included. Counted here are about 160,000 clones, roughly 96% occurring once; the ten biggest clones make up approximately 0.82%. The specimen was PBMCs. These receptors all stem from a woman younger than 30 in good health and CMV-seronegative.

The rearrangement uses TRBV4-2 and TRBJ2-7; 12 bases are shared with TRBD2. The CDR3 is 18 amino acids. Germline CDR1 is LGHNA and CDR2 is YNFKEQ. Trimming took 0 bases from V and 6 from J; bases not matched to a gene: 12. The CDR3 loop reads CASSQEPPGLAGGREQYF. The CDR3 region has the DNA TGTGCCAGCAGCCAAGAACCCCCAGGGCTAGCGGGGGGGCGCGAGCAGTACTTC.

The chain joins TRBV19 to TRBJ1-2; perhaps TRBD1 as D (6 bases). Germline V gene sequence: CDR1 LNHDA, CDR2 SQIVND (reference sequence). V lost 5 bases and J lost 5, with 15 bases in between. The CDR3 runs 14 residues. CDR3 coding DNA: TGTGCCAGTAGTCCATCCAGGACAGCGTATGGCTACACCTTC. Amino acids: CASSPSRTAYGYTF.

The V gene is TRBV7-2, the J gene TRBJ1-4; D ambiguous. Trimming left V 5 bases short and J 8 bases short, with 21 bases between. The CDR3 is 16 residues long. Germline loops: CDR1 SGHTA, CDR2 FQGNSA. The chain's CDR3 is CASSPTVSVGGEKLFF. The CDR3 DNA sequence: TGTGCCAGCAGCCCAACAGTATCGGTGGGTGGAGAAAAACTGTTTTTT. Looking up the rest from reference TRBV7-2 and TRBJ1-4 gives the full variable domain: GAGVSQSPSNKVTEKGKDVELRCDPISGHTALYWYRQSLGQGLEFLIYFQGNSAPDKSGLPSDRFSAERTGGSVSTLTIQRTQQEDSAVYLCASSPTVSVGGEKLFFGSGTQLSVL.

The chain joins TRBV4-1 to TRBJ1-5; maybe TRBD1 (6 bases). CDR3 length: 17 amino acids. CDR1 and CDR2 from the germline V gene are MGHRA and YSYEKL. Trimming removed 2 bases at V and 0 bases at J, with 14 bases between. The CDR3 loop is CASSQSLGTLSNQPQHF. The CDR3 nucleotides are TGCGCCAGCAGCCAAAGCCTAGGGACACTTAGCAATCAGCCCCAGCATTTT.